Detailed here is one T cell receptor beta chain. This record comes from a study of cytomegalovirus exposure and HLA in healthy donors. PCR primers comprised 60 Vbeta and 13 Jbeta primers. TCRdb keeps only in-frame clones here, not all; method: immunoSEQ multiplex PCR. This table holds approximately 97,000 clones, roughly four fifths found once. The specimen was PBMCs. This clonotype was sampled from a man between 40 and 49 years old in good health and CMV-seropositive.

Written as DNA, the CDR3 is TGTGCCAGTAGTACCCCGACAGGGATCTCCTACGAGCAGTACTTC. Protein product: CASSTPTGISYEQYF. The J gene is TRBJ2-7, the V gene TRBV19, with 7 bases that match TRBD1. The CDR3 runs to 15 residues. Germline CDR1 and CDR2: LNHDA and SQIVND (reference sequence). The junction had 6 bases not matched to a gene; V was cut back by 4 bases and J by 0 bases.